A single TCR beta chain is shown here with its context. Some clones are missing from TCRdb's copy, which holds only in-frame ones; the method was immunoSEQ multiplex PCR. Of 160,000 or so clones listed, about 86% are singletons. This sample was included in a study of blood T cell repertoires in COVID-19. The overall study: Specimens from acute and convalescent COVID-19 originated in the United States, Italy and Spain. T cells, B-cell-depleted T cells, or PBMCs supplied cDNA or gDNA.

V was clipped by 6 bases and J by 5 bases; unmatched bases: 1. The germline CDR1 and CDR2 sequences are LNHDA and SQIVND (reference sequence). The CDR3 covers 13 residues. Sample: peripheral blood. V and J are TRBV19 and TRBJ1-6, with 7 bases lining up with TRBD1. The receptor comes from an elderly woman with acute or convalescent COVID-19. DNA of the CDR3: TGTGCCAGTAGAGACAGGGATAATTCACCCCTCCACTTT. Amino acid sequence: CASRDRDNSPLHF. Drawing the rest from reference TRBV19 and TRBJ1-6, the complete variable domain is DGGITQSPKYLFRKEGQNVTLSCEQNLNHDAMYWYRQDPGQGLRLIYYSQIVNDFQKGDIAEGYSVSREKKESFPLTVTSAQKNPTAFYLCASRDRDNSPLHFGNGTRLTVT.